This entry lists 30 T cell receptor beta chains sequenced from one sample in a study of T cells in Graves' hyperthyroidism and ophthalmopathy. The CDR3 regions of TCR beta were amplified from RNA transcripts. HTBI primers were the set used in a first-round RT-PCR of the TCR CDR3. TCRdb fed the multiplex PCR reads into MiXCR, producing one record per CDR3 protein. The sample yields hundreds of thousands of distinct CDR3 sequences, approximately 40% seen once. The specimen was blood. These receptor sequences come from a woman aged 35 to 49 with Graves' hyperthyroidism.

With regard to this clonotype: A read error may be the cause here, since a much bigger clone is one base away. The J gene is TRBJ2-7, the V gene TRBV7-3; 7 bases align to TRBD2. Germline trimming cut 5 bases from V and 6 bases from J; bases unmatched to any gene: 7. This CDR3 is built from 13 residues. CDR1 and CDR2 from the germline V gene are SGHTA and FQGTGA. The CDR3 nucleotides read TGTGCCAGCAGCGGACTAGGTATCACCGAGCAGTACTTC. It translates to CASSGLGITEQYF.

Points on this clonotype: Just one base apart from a much larger clone, this may be a read error. Here the CDR3 DNA reads TGCGCCAGCAGCTTGGGGGCAGGGAACACCGGGGAGCTGGTTTTT. As protein: CASSLGAGNTGELVF. The chain recombines TRBV5-1 with TRBJ2-2; tentatively, D is TRBD1 or TRBD2 (5 bases each). CDR3 size: 15 residues. Germline CDR1 SGHRS, CDR2 YFSETQ.

CDR3 in amino acids: CAISARAGANVLTF. DNA of the CDR3: TGTGCCATCAGTGCCAGGGCTGGGGCCAACGTCCTGACTTTC. The rearrangement joins TRBV10-3 to TRBJ2-6; tentatively, D is TRBD1 (5 bases). This CDR3 has 14 amino acids. Germline V gene sequence: CDR1 ENHRY, CDR2 SYGVKD. The ends were cut back, 4 bases at V and 2 bases at J, with 6 bases in the middle.

This clonotype was observed many times. The CDR3 protein is CAISESVGGQSSGANVLTF. The CDR3 coding sequence is TGTGCCATCAGTGAGTCGGTCGGAGGGCAGAGCTCTGGGGCCAACGTCCTGACTTTC. This chain links TRBV10-3 with TRBJ2-6, with a weak D call TRBD2 (6 bases). V was pared by 0 bases and J by 0 bases, with 15 bases between. The CDR3 sequence is 19 residues long. CDR1 and CDR2 (germline): ENHRY, SYGVKD.

This clonotype was recorded many times. V usage is TRBV7-8 and J usage is TRBJ2-7; D remains ambiguous. Per the germline V gene, CDR1 is SGHVS and CDR2 is FQNEAQ. V dropped 5 bases and J dropped 5 bases, with 13 bases sitting between them. The CDR3 spans 13 residues. The CDR3 loop reads CASSLTGRDEQYF. CDR3 nucleotide sequence: TGTGCCAGCAGCCTGACCGGACGGGACGAGCAGTACTTC.

A word on this clonotype: A read error may be the cause here, since a much bigger clone is one base away. The rearrangement uses TRBV6-5 and TRBJ1-2, with no clear D. CDR1 is MNHEY and CDR2 is SVGAGI in the germline V gene. There are 12 residues in the CDR3. The CDR3 here is CASSFRNYGCTF. As DNA, the CDR3 is TGTGCCAGCAGTTTCCGGAACTATGGCTGCACCTTC.

This clonotype appeared a few times. CDR3 region: CASSDRARRGYTF. The DNA of the CDR3 is TGTGCCAGCAGTGACAGGGCAAGAAGAGGCTACACCTTC. V usage is TRBV2 and J usage is TRBJ1-2; D may be TRBD1 (5 bases). Germline V lookup: CDR1 SNHLY, CDR2 FYNNEI. V gave up 3 bases and J gave up 8 bases, with 13 bases separating them. The CDR3 has 13 amino acids.

At least ten counts were recorded for this clonotype. The J gene is TRBJ1-4, the V gene TRBV7-9, with a tentative D call TRBD1 (6 bases). V lost 7 bases and J 0 bases, leaving 9 bases between the germline ends. This CDR3 spans 14 amino acids. Germline-derived CDR1 and CDR2 are SEHNR and FQNEAQ (reference sequence). For the CDR3, the DNA is TGTGCCAGCACACAGGGTGCAACTAATGAAAAACTGTTTTTT. Its translation: CASTQGATNEKLFF.

The sample holds a few counts of this clonotype. The V gene is TRBV4-2, the J gene TRBJ1-1, with 9 bases identical to TRBD1. Germline assignment: CDR1 LGHNA and CDR2 YNFKEQ. The V and J ends lost 4 bases and 6 bases, in that order; junction bases with no gene match: 6. This CDR3 has 14 amino acids. CDR3: CASSRDRVLAEAFF. The CDR3 DNA follows: TGTGCCAGCAGCCGGGACAGGGTTCTGGCTGAAGCTTTCTTT.

The chain uses TRBV12-3 or TRBV12-4 and TRBJ1-1; 11 bases agree with TRBD1. This CDR3 comprises 14 residues. The ends lost 5 bases at V and 7 bases at J; junction bases unmatched: 6. This CDR3 is CASSRDRGSGEAFF. CDR3 bases: TGTGCCAGCAGTAGGGACAGGGGGAGCGGTGAAGCTTTCTTT.

This clonotype showed up many times. The J gene is TRBJ1-1, the V gene TRBV2; D is uncertain. Germline V gives CDR1 SNHLY, CDR2 FYNNEI. Trimming left V 3 bases short and J 0 bases short, with 5 bases between. This CDR3 spans 13 amino acids. The CDR3 sequence: CASSDLLNTEAFF. The CDR3 DNA sequence: TGTGCCAGCAGTGATCTCCTGAACACTGAAGCTTTCTTT.

Comments on this clonotype: A much larger clonotype is one base distant, so this may be a read error. The chain joins TRBV9 to TRBJ1-3; D is unclear. CDR1 is SGDLS, CDR2 YYNGEE, per germline. This CDR3 contains 15 residues. The V and J ends lost 0 bases and 2 bases respectively, with 9 bases between them. DNA for the CDR3: TGTGCCAGCAGCGTAGAAGGGATCGCTGGAAACACCATATATTTT. As protein: CASSVEGIAGNTIYF.

This chain links TRBV2 with TRBJ2-5; D is tentatively TRBD1 or TRBD2 (5 bases each). The DNA end is more similar to TRBJ2-4, so the J call may be wrong. Looked up from germline, CDR1 is SNHLY and CDR2 is FYNNEI. The CDR3 length is 14 residues. The CDR3 nucleotides read TGTGCCAGCGGAGCGAGGGGAGCCAAAAACATTCAGTACTTC. Amino acid sequence: CASGARGAKNIQYF.

The CDR3 DNA follows: TGCAGTGGGACAGGACGCTACAATGAAAAACTGTTTTTT. It yields the protein CSGTGRYNEKLFF. This chain uses TRBV20-1 with TRBJ1-4, with 7 bases matching TRBD1. The length of the CDR3 is 13 residues. Trimming took 7 bases from V and 5 from J; bases not matched to a gene: 7. The germline V gene has CDR1 DFQATT and CDR2 SNEGSKA (reference sequence).

This clonotype was seen a few times. This chain joins TRBV15 and TRBJ2-7; D remains unclear. The CDR3 runs 14 residues. V was pared by 0 bases and J by 9 bases, with 15 bases between. Germline V gene lookup returns CDR1 LNHNV and CDR2 YYDKDF (reference sequence). The CDR3 is CATSRDSGPPGQYF. CDR3 nucleotides: TGTGCCACCAGCAGAGATTCGGGCCCCCCGGGGCAGTACTTC.

Many counts were recorded for this clonotype. The chain recombines TRBV10-3 with TRBJ2-2, with D possibly matching TRBD2 (6 bases). Deletions cut 6 bases from V and 5 bases from J, with 10 bases between. Per the germline V gene, CDR1 is ENHRY and CDR2 is SYGVKD. This CDR3 contains 13 residues. The CDR3: CAIRGLPTGELFF. CDR3 DNA sequence: TGTGCCATCAGGGGACTCCCTACCGGGGAGCTGTTTTTT.

Only a few counts were recorded for this clonotype. One end of the junction varies from germline; a read error may be responsible. The J gene is TRBJ2-2, the V gene TRBV7-7; a weak D match, TRBD1 (5 bases). The germline gives CDR1 SSHAT, CDR2 FNYEAQ (reference sequence). CDR3 length equals 17 residues. The CDR3 sequence: CASSLYQGGFGTGELFF. The CDR3 DNA sequence: TGTGCTAGCAGCTTATATCAGGGCGGCTTTGGGACCGGGGAGCTGTTTTTT.

The rearrangement links TRBV10-3 to TRBJ1-2; D unresolved. Trimming took 7 bases from V and 2 from J, leaving 8 bases between them. The germline gives CDR1 ENHRY, CDR2 SYGVKD. CDR3 size: 12 residues. CDR3 in amino acids: CAITTRNYGYTF. The CDR3 DNA is TGTGCCATCACCACCAGAAACTATGGCTACACCTTC.

The V gene is TRBV10-1, the J gene TRBJ2-2, with 9 nucleotides matching TRBD1. V shed 4 bases, J shed 10 bases, and the junction held 13 bases outside the gene matches. This CDR3 comprises 16 residues. The germline CDR1 and CDR2 sequences are WNHNN and SYGVQD (reference sequence). As DNA, the CDR3 is TGCGCCAGCAGTGTCGGGACAGGGATGGTGTCCGTGGAGCTGTTTTTT. Translation gives CASSVGTGMVSVELFF.

This sequence joins TRBV2 and TRBJ1-5, with TRBD1 as a possible D gene (5 bases). This CDR3 comprises 15 residues. The V and J ends lost 3 bases and 9 bases respectively, with 18 bases between them. From germline, CDR1 is SNHLY and CDR2 FYNNEI. This CDR3 is CASSDRPRGARPQHF. For the CDR3, the DNA is TGTGCCAGCAGTGATCGTCCGAGAGGGGCTCGGCCCCAGCATTTT.

Many counts were recorded for this clonotype. J is TRBJ1-2 and V is TRBV9; maybe TRBD1 (6 bases). CDR1 is SGDLS and CDR2 is YYNGEE in the germline V gene. Trimming took off 0 bases at V and 5 bases at J, with 8 bases between the two ends. The CDR3 sequence is 13 residues long. CDR3 amino acids: CASSVAGAYGYTF. The CDR3 region has the DNA TGTGCCAGCAGCGTAGCAGGGGCTTATGGCTACACCTTC.

In this sample, this clonotype turned up many times. The genes are TRBV10-3 and TRBJ1-1; TRBD1 matches 8 bases. V lost 6 bases to trimming and J lost 7 bases; unmatched junction nucleotides: 10. Germline V gene lookup returns CDR1 ENHRY and CDR2 SYGVKD. The CDR3 is made up of 14 amino acids. CDR3 residues: CAIRNNQGAGEAFF. The CDR3 DNA reads as TGTGCCATCAGAAACAATCAGGGGGCGGGTGAAGCTTTCTTT.

J is TRBJ1-6 and V is TRBV9; the match to TRBD1 covers 7 bases. The junction had 7 bases not matched to a gene; V was cut back by 4 bases and J by 3 bases. Germline CDR1 and CDR2: SGDLS and YYNGEE. The CDR3 is made up of 16 amino acids. Here the CDR3 DNA reads TGTGCCAGCAGCAGTAACAGGGGCCTCTATAATTCACCCCTCCACTTT. Translated, it gives CASSSNRGLYNSPLHF.

The rearrangement joins TRBV14 to TRBJ1-1; the match to TRBD1 covers 12 bases. J was trimmed by 4 bases and V by 5 bases; bases with no gene match: 8. CDR3 length equals 16 residues. Per the germline V gene, CDR1 is SGHDN and CDR2 is FVKESK. The CDR3 region has the DNA TGTGCCAGCAGCGCTGGGACAGGGGGCGGTATCACTGAAGCTTTCTTT. It encodes CASSAGTGGGITEAFF. Filled out from reference TRBV14 and TRBJ1-1, the complete variable domain reads EAGVTQFPSHSVIEKGQTVTLRCDPISGHDNLYWYRRVMGKEIKFLLHFVKESKQDESGMPNNRFLAERTGGTYSTLKVQPAELEDSGVYFCASSAGTGGGITEAFFGQGTRLTVV.

The V and J genes are TRBV29-1 and TRBJ2-1; TRBD2 agrees at 14 bases. Per the germline V gene, CDR1 is SQVTM and CDR2 is ANQGSEA. V gave up 6 bases and J gave up 2 bases; unmatched junction bases: 6. The CDR3 is made up of 16 amino acids. CDR3 sequence (DNA): TGCAGCGTCGCAGGGACTAGCGGGAGCCCCTACAATGAGCAGTTCTTC. Its translation is CSVAGTSGSPYNEQFF.

This clonotype has only a few counts. The chain uses TRBV4-3 and TRBJ1-1; the D is unclear. Germline values: CDR1 LGHNA, CDR2 YSLEER. This CDR3 region has 14 residues. Trimming cost V 0 bases and J 2 bases, with 7 bases left between them. The CDR3 DNA follows: TGCGCCAGCAGCCAAGACCTTTATAACACTGAAGCTTTCTTT. This sequence encodes CASSQDLYNTEAFF.

In this sample, this clonotype turned up many times. This chain uses TRBV11-2 with TRBJ2-7; 8 bases match TRBD2. CDR3 length: 14 amino acids. Germline-derived CDR1 and CDR2 are SGHAT and FQNNGV. J lost 5 bases, V lost 3 bases, and 6 bases had no gene match. The chain's CDR3 is CASSFSGKADEQYF. As DNA, the CDR3 is TGTGCCAGCAGCTTTAGCGGGAAGGCCGACGAGCAGTACTTC.

This clonotype was seen many times. The chain recombines TRBV5-5 with TRBJ1-6, with a weak D call TRBD1 (6 bases). CDR3 length equals 15 residues. CDR1 is SGHKS and CDR2 is YYEKEE in the germline V gene (reference sequence). V gave up 4 bases and J gave up 5 bases, with 13 bases separating them. The chain's CDR3 is CASSKTRQDNSPLHF. The CDR3 DNA is TGTGCCAGCAGCAAGACCCGACAGGATAATTCACCCCTCCACTTT.

About this clonotype itself: The missing conserved phenylalanine or tryptophan at the end of this CDR3 makes a read error likely. J is TRBJ1-4 and V is TRBV7-2, with D tentatively TRBD1 (5 bases). V dropped 5 bases and J dropped 13 bases, with 23 bases sitting between them. The CDR3 spans 15 residues. Germline-derived CDR1 and CDR2 are SGHTA and FQGNSA. CDR3 region: CASSPQQSGTPGLFS. The DNA of the CDR3 is TGTGCCAGCAGCCCGCAACAATCCGGGACCCCCGGACTGTTTTCT.

The chain uses TRBV6-6 and TRBJ1-4, with no clear D. Germline V gene lookup returns CDR1 MNHNY and CDR2 SVGAGI (reference sequence). The V end was cut by 4 bases, the J end by 4 bases, with 10 bases between. The CDR3 consists of 14 residues. CDR3: CASSSERVNEKLFF. Written as DNA, the CDR3 is TGTGCCAGCAGTTCTGAAAGGGTTAATGAAAAACTGTTTTTT.